This TCR beta chain was documented in a study of cytomegalovirus exposure and HLA in healthy donors (dated by TCRdb to between 2016 and 2019). Concerning the study at large: According to an earlier analysis of a few hundred of the donors, roughly 180 million T cells yielded some 120 million unique TCR beta sequences and approximately 300 Gb of sequence data. Roughly 320 gigabases of sequencing data and 70 million to 95 million unique TCR sequences made up an early release that covered around 640 HLA-typed donors. Of the roughly 420 genotyped donors, over 80% were placed in the genetic ancestry cluster associated with self-reported Caucasian donors. The aim of the study was to test whether cataloging public T cell receptors could identify signatures of past pathogen exposure. Using immunosequencing, the study profiled T cell repertoires from 500 to 800 subjects and related those repertoires to cytomegalovirus serostatus. Along with the roughly 700-subject first cohort, a separate validation cohort of over a hundred different subjects was used. High-throughput TCR immunosequencing, statistical association of individual TCRs with disease status, and machine learning were combined to predict cytomegalovirus infection status. A later analysis re-examined previously published TCR beta repertoires from 600 to 700 donors and added high-resolution HLA genotyping to investigate patterns of TCR occurrence. Rather than using new phenotypic data, the later analysis identified candidate immune exposures from TCR beta sequences and from how often those sequences occurred across donors. An earlier analysis of 587 of the donors applied high-throughput TCR beta sequencing to assess whether each TCR beta V gene segment acted as functional or pseudogenic. Alongside the repertoire data, information on donor age, sex, ethnicity and CMV serostatus was compiled. A later genetic analysis took genome-wide SNP genotypes for about 55% of the 666 donors and used that subset as a discovery cohort. All discovery cohort repertoires had been generated using a single sequencing platform. Both class I and class II loci were covered by HLA typing, at four-digit resolution. Typing coverage differed by locus: A, B, C, DRB1 and DQB1 were typed in about 620-640 donors, DQA1 in roughly 500, DPA1 in nearly 610, and DPB1 in 450 to 490. Five DR-DQ haplotypes were handled as single units for association and clustering, since linkage in the cohort was strong. Among around 400 genotyped donors of the cohort, an average of around 220,000 unique TCR beta nucleotide sequences was sequenced per donor, of which about 18% were non-productive. Study-level results and caveats: In vitro tests confirmed that a few of the cytomegalovirus-associated TCR beta chains recognize cytomegalovirus antigens. CMV serostatus was the only immune exposure information available for the cohort. A further reported finding was that TCR beta sequences accurately predicted the HLA-A and HLA-B alleles for most subjects in the first cohort. The 87-base-pair reads could not distinguish some IMGT-functional V segments, including TRBV6-2 and TRBV6-3, so those segments were excluded. A later genetic analysis associated a missense DCLRE1C variant with V-gene and J-gene trimming of TCR beta chains, and an independent cohort replicated the association. The sequencing pipeline was judged likely to have produced a cluster of highly shared sequence variants as a technical artifact. When HLA alleles, especially DR and DQ, strongly co-occurred, TCR associations were difficult to assign to individual alleles. Because HLA typing was unavailable for some donors at each locus, only the typed subset was used in association tests. Because counts were too low, roughly 16 rarely observed V segments, including chromosome 9 orphons, were excluded from the earlier analysis of a few hundred of the donors. According to a later genetic analysis, donors in an Asian-associated ancestry cluster had fewer N-insertions in productive TCRs than the roughly 670-donor mean. Correlated functional status among segregating V segments might reflect linkage disequilibrium, but an unknown experimental factor could not be ruled out. A later analysis found that TCR association rates varied across HLA loci, with DRB1 alleles showing the most associated TCRs and HLA-C alleles the fewest. A later analysis reported that several top co-occurrence clusters appeared linked to parvovirus B19, influenza, CMV and Epstein-Barr virus. Sequencing depth was assumed to be roughly uniform across donors in the presence/absence analyses, though that assumption may not hold. The study gave a list of 150 to 200 TCR beta chains associated with cytomegalovirus. Only TCR beta chains were sequenced in this cohort, and the absence of alpha or paired-chain data limited detectable features. In a later analysis, HLA-associated TCR beta chains showed more clonal expansion and lower generation probabilities than non-associated chains that were equally common. An earlier analysis of 587 of the donors showed that most TCR beta V segments appeared in productive rearrangements either about 90% or about 30% of the time, which broadly matched IMGT annotations. According to the authors, the approach could potentially be generalized to other disease states and immunological phenotypes. According to a later analysis, most CMV-associated TCR beta chains appeared to be HLA-restricted, and the HLA associations seemed to be driven largely by CMV exposure. A later analysis associated some 17,000 TCR beta sequences with specific HLA alleles at a false discovery rate of 0.05. Cytomegalovirus status was reported to be diagnosed by the classifier with high specificity and sensitivity in both the original and validation cohorts. Across donors, most TCR sequences were observed very rarely, whereas some public TCRs were present in many individuals.

This clone was recorded a few times. Its antigen is still unknown. Base qualities were left out, and no much larger clone turns up one base away. The cohort comprised hundreds of healthy bone marrow donors. All cohort members were sampled while nominally healthy, although unrecorded immune exposures were likely present. The donor tested CMV seropositive and was one of the 289 seropositive cohort members. Each donor provided a peripheral blood sample, and peripheral blood mononuclear cells were used for TCR beta sequencing. Genomic DNA extraction from the blood cell samples was performed with the Qiagen DNeasy Blood Extraction Kit. Receptor amplification or capture employed the immunoSEQ multiplex PCR assay. For the multiplex PCR, a mixture combining 60 forward primers for TCR Vbeta segments and 13 reverse primers for TCR Jbeta segments was used. The CDR3 region of rearranged TCR beta genes was amplified from genomic DNA with a multiplex PCR assay. Amplified TCR beta libraries were sequenced as 87-base-pair reads on the Illumina HiSeq System. On the authors' methods: In a later analysis, tens of millions of unique TCR beta chains were counted across the 650 to 700 repertoires, and approximately 11 million of these chains were shared by at least two donors. A nearest-neighbor algorithm error-corrected the raw reads and collapsed the reads into unique sequences, merging closely related sequences to remove PCR and sequencing errors. CDR3 sequences were aligned to IMGT reference sequences to assign V, D and J gene segments. For a sequence to be retained, a match of at least six nucleotides to both a V gene segment and a J gene segment was required. A rearrangement was called productive if the CDR3 had no stop codons and remained in frame with V and J, and every other rearrangement was called non-productive. CDR3 was defined by IMGT convention, running from the second conserved V-encoded cysteine to the conserved J-encoded phenylalanine. The earlier analysis of about 590 of the donors excluded sequences that lacked an unambiguous match to a single V gene segment. In an earlier analysis of more than 500 of the donors, a V segment was called functional when productive rearrangements were above 56.7%, and segregating when the standard deviation between donors exceeded 5%. A statistical classification framework was built to diagnose cytomegalovirus status from the catalog of TCR beta chain sequences. V and J gene assignment, in a later analysis, came from comparing TCR nucleotide sequences with IMGT/GENE-DB human TR gene sequences. A later analysis assigned CDR3 sequences and most-parsimonious VDJ recombination scenarios with the TCRdist pipeline. In a later analysis, each TCR beta chain was defined by its CDR3 amino acid sequence together with its V-gene family, and reads lacking a unique V-gene family were excluded. In a later analysis, fewer than 600 highly shared, low-generation-probability nucleotide sequences were removed to address suspected cross-contamination and a sequencing artifact. For each public chain, a later analysis derived a clonal expansion index from normalized ranks of inferred template counts within each repertoire. Generation probabilities in a later analysis came from a VDJ recombination model fitted to out-of-frame rearrangements, and those results were checked against IGoR. In a later analysis, hypergeometric tests were used to score TCR-TCR, TCR-HLA and TCR-CMV co-occurrence, with a repertoire-size bias correction applied to TCR pairs. In a later analysis, false discovery rates were estimated by permuting HLA or CMV assignments 20 times. A later analysis grouped co-occurring TCRs with DBSCAN, adding TCRdist sequence similarity when clustering within HLA-allele-positive subsets. Co-occurrence clustering excluded repertoires with fewer than 30,000 or more than 120,000 public chains, plus five with anomalous nucleotide sharing. TCRdb obtained this table from immuneACCESS and retained in-frame rearrangements with V and J assigned. These tables miss some clones; where compared with another copy, unresolved V genes account for less than half of the shortfall, and the remainder is unexplained. V and J calls and clone size are as listed in that table; D and trimming were resolved from the DNA. The sample profile shows roughly 180,000 clones; 77% of them were found once. About 4% of the sample is held by the ten biggest clonotypes.

The germline ends are 14 bases apart after V is trimmed by 0 bases and J by 5 bases. From the germline V gene, CDR1 is LGHNA and CDR2 is YNFKEQ. Taken from cysteine to phenylalanine, the CDR3 has 16 residues. Of all the DNA, just the CDR3 is kept, 48 bases in frame from base 1. The TCR was taken from a woman aged 60-75 years in good health and CMV-seropositive. Recombination joined TRBV4-2 with TRBJ1-5; the D gene lacks a confident call. Sequencing was performed on PBMCs. The CDR3 sequence is CASSQDGGLPYQPQHF. DNA sequence: TGTGCCAGCAGCCAAGACGGCGGCTTACCGTATCAGCCCCAGCATTTT.